Sequencing of this T cell receptor beta chain was carried out in a study of monozygotic twins with inflammatory bowel disease. Remarks on this clonotype: Its antigen is undetermined.

Per donor there was one draw, yielding a blood sample of 2.5 ml. UMIs that included a 6-nucleotide sample barcode were added by template switching, which took place during cDNA synthesis. cDNA encoding TCRalpha and TCRbeta underwent two nested PCRs of approximately 17 and 9 cycles, each of which was followed by bead purification. One entry per CDR3 protein, without DNA, is what TCRdb gives after re-calling the 5' RACE reads. Its clone listing holds 150,000 to 200,000 distinct CDR3 sequences. Germline assignment: CDR1 MGHRA and CDR2 YSYEKL. CDR3 size: 17 residues. Findings of the study overall: Lower sharing of clonotypes with other individuals was seen in IBD patients than in healthy twins. This was most marked in patients showing signs of disease activity.

The rearrangement links TRBV4-1 to TRBJ1-6; TCRdb indicates TRBD1, and absent DNA this call remains unverified. This TCR was sampled from a human donor with ulcerative colitis or Crohn's disease, or a healthy co-twin of an affected twin (not recorded which). The specimen was blood. CDR3: CASSQAGSSSYNSPLHF.